This T cell receptor beta chain was identified in a study of shared clonotypes between healthy human individuals. V shed 4 bases and J shed 5 bases, with 18 bases lying between them. The CDR3 totals 15 residues. Per the germline V gene, CDR1 is SGHAT and CDR2 is FQNNGV. Notes on the study in general: Non-shared clonotypes displayed generation probabilities falling below those of clonotypes present in all four donors. The diversity represented, both genetic and in exposure history, was limited by few donors.

As defined, naive CD8 cells were CD45RO-negative and positively selected for CCR7, with terminally differentiated effector memory CD45RA+ cells excluded. Only in-frame clones appear in the TCRdb table, and some are missing; sequencing was by immunoSEQ multiplex PCR. The sample lists millions of clones, around 96% occurring once. Note on this clone: Antigen unknown.

J is TRBJ2-7 and V is TRBV11-2, with D perhaps matching TRBD2 (5 bases). The sequenced material came from naive CD8+ T cells sorted from blood. The receptor was derived from a man between 18 and 29 years old in good health. CDR3 amino acids: CASSWRTPGEDEQYF. CDR3 sequence (DNA): TGTGCCAGCAGCTGGCGGACTCCAGGTGAGGACGAGCAGTACTTC.